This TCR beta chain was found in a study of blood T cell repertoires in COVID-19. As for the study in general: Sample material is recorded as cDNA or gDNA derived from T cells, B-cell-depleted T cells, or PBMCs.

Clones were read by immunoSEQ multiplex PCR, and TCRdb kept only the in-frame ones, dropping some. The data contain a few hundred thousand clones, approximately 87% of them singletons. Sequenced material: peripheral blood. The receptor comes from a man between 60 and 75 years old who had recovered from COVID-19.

For the CDR3, the DNA is TGTGCCAGCAGCTTAGGACAGATTATGAACACTGAAGCTTTCTTT. This translates into CASSLGQIMNTEAFF. The chain links TRBV7-3 to TRBJ1-1; perhaps TRBD1 as D (6 bases). V was pared by 2 bases and J by 0 bases, with 10 bases between. The CDR3 covers 15 residues. CDR1 is SGHTA and CDR2 is FQGTGA in the germline V gene.